This T cell receptor (beta chain) is from a study of CD8+CD57+ T cells in acquired aplastic anemia. The CDR3 covers 13 residues. V shed 0 bases and J shed 3 bases, with 6 bases lying between them. The germline gives CDR1 SEHNR, CDR2 FQNEAQ (reference sequence). Genomic DNA served as template for TCR beta VDJ and CDR3 profiling. Each CDR3 protein gets one entry after TCRdb re-called the reads with MiXCR. Of about 160,000 distinct CDR3 sequences listed, just under 45% are singletons. The chain links TRBV7-9 to TRBJ2-7, with D unresolved. The clonotype comes from a human donor in good health. The sequenced sample was sorted CD4+, CD8+, or CD8+CD57+ T cells (not recorded which) from PBMCs. CDR3 DNA sequence: TGTGCCAGCAGCTTAGCGACGGGCTACGAGCAGTACTTC. Its translation: CASSLATGYEQYF. Full variable domain (outside the CDR3, taken from reference TRBV7-9 and TRBJ2-7): DTGVSQNPRHKITKRGQNVTFRCDPISEHNRLYWYRQTLGQGPEFLTYFQNEAQLEKSRLLSDRFSAERPKGSFSTLEIQRTEQGDSAMYLCASSLATGYEQYFGPGTRLTVT.